Listed below are T cell receptor beta chains from one sample, sequenced in a study of blood T cell dynamics during melanoma immunotherapy. This table comes from immunoSEQ multiplex PCR, and its TCRdb copy is limited to in-frame clones, with some not included. This sample has 15,000 or so clones, with around 85% found just once. Sequencing used blood, obtained from a patient treated with checkpoint blockade. Receptor source: a human donor with melanoma. CDR3s include the opening cysteine and the closing phenylalanine or tryptophan. Fields, in order: D gene, V gene, J gene, clone size, CDR3 DNA, CDR3 protein. D genes are given only for firm matches. Size is stated for part of the rows, as once, few or many counts, or as a class when the clone is expanded.

-	TRBV15	TRBJ1-5	-	TGTGCCACCAGCAGAGATCCTGGTCAGCCCCAGCATTTT	CATSRDPGQPQHF
-	TRBV29-1	TRBJ2-7	-	TGCAGCGTTGGATCCACCTACGAGCAGTACTTC	CSVGSTYEQYF
-	TRBV6-6	TRBJ1-6	once	TGTGCCAGCAGTCACGGGACATCTAATTCACCCCTCCACTTT	CASSHGTSNSPLHF
-	TRBV28	TRBJ2-3	once	TGTGCCAGCAGTTTAGGGGTGACAGATACGCAGTATTTT	CASSLGVTDTQYF
-	TRBV7-8	TRBJ2-3	-	TGTGCCAGCAGCTTATTGGTAGATACGCAGTATTTT	CASSLLVDTQYF
TRBD2	TRBV4-3	TRBJ2-7	-	TGCGCCAGCAGCCGCTCGCATTACCCTGGGGGAGGGGTCTACTACGAGCAGTACTTC	CASSRSHYPGGGVYYEQYF
TRBD2	TRBV30	TRBJ2-1	-	TGTGCCAGTAGCGGGAGCGGAGTCGAGCAGTTCTTC	CASSGSGVEQFF
TRBD1	TRBV10-3	TRBJ1-3	large	TGTGCCATCAGTGAGGGGGGGGACAGCCACTCTGGAAACACCATATATTTT	CAISEGGDSHSGNTIYF
-	TRBV6-1	TRBJ2-3	-	TGTGCCAGCAGTGAAGTGTGGAGCACAGATACGCAGTATTTT	CASSEVWSTDTQYF
-	TRBV7-2	TRBJ2-7	-	TGTGCCAGCAGGACGGGGACCCACTCCTCCGAGCAGTACTTC	CASRTGTHSSEQYF
-	TRBV28	TRBJ2-7	-	TGTGCCAGCAGAGTCCGGGACATACAAACCTACGAGCAGTACTTC	CASRVRDIQTYEQYF
-	TRBV28	TRBJ1-2	-	TGTGCCAGCAGTTTAGGGGGGCTAGGTCCTAGGTATGGCTACACCTTC	CASSLGGLGPRYGYTF
-	TRBV19	TRBJ1-5	-	TGTGCCAGTAGTAAGGGACACTTTAGCAATCAGCCCCAGCATTTT	CASSKGHFSNQPQHF
-	TRBV19	TRBJ2-2	-	TGTGCCAGTAGTATAGAGGGCAGGGCCCTCGCGGAGCTGTTTTTT	CASSIEGRALAELFF
-	TRBV11-3	TRBJ2-1	-	TGTGCCAGCAGTCGACTCAGAACTAATGAGCAGTTCTTC	CASSRLRTNEQFF
TRBD1	TRBV19	TRBJ1-2	-	TGTGCCAGTAGTATCGACAGGGACTATGGCTACACCTTC	CASSIDRDYGYTF
TRBD2	TRBV2	TRBJ2-5	-	TGTGCCAGCAGTGGACTAGCGGGAGGGCCTCCCAGGGGAGAGCAGTACTTC	CASSGLAGGPPRGEQYF
-	TRBV1	TRBJ2-5	-	TGCACCAGCAGCCAAGAATGGGGGAGGGGAGGTGAGACCCAGTACTTC	CTSSQEWGRGGETQYF
-	TRBV10-3	TRBJ2-3	-	TGTGCCATCAGTGGGGGGTCACATACGCAGTATTTT	CAISGGSHTQYF
-	TRBV5-4	TRBJ1-2	-	TGCGCCAGCAGCCGACAAAGGGGCGAGAACTATGGCTACACCTTC	CASSRQRGENYGYTF
-	TRBV5-1	TRBJ1-1	-	TGCGCCAGCAGCTCAATAAGGACCGGTATGAACACTGAAGCTTTCTTT	CASSSIRTGMNTEAFF
-	TRBV27	TRBJ1-3	-	TGTGCCACCCAAAGAGACGGCTTTTCTGGAAACACCATATATTTT	CATQRDGFSGNTIYF
-	TRBV10-3	TRBJ2-7	-	TGTGCCATCAGTGAGCGGCAAGCTAGCGAGGGGGAGCAGTACTTC	CAISERQASEGEQYF
-	TRBV7-8	TRBJ2-1	-	TGTGCCAGCAGCTTTTCCTCCCCTGAGCAGTTCTTC	CASSFSSPEQFF
-	TRBV28	TRBJ1-2	-	TGTGCCAGCAGTTTGAAAGATAACTATGGCTACACCTTC	CASSLKDNYGYTF
-	TRBV19	TRBJ2-1	-	TGTGCCAGTAGTCCCTTAATCAGTGGAACAAAAGGGACATCCTACAATGAGCAGTTCTTC	CASSPLISGTKGTSYNEQFF
TRBD1	TRBV7-8	TRBJ2-2	-	TGTGCCAGCAGCTTAGGCCAGGGGGTCAGGACCGGGGAGCTGTTTTTT	CASSLGQGVRTGELFF
-	TRBV5-1	TRBJ2-2	-	TGCGCCAGCAGCTTGGGGGACCCGAGCGGGGAGCTGTTTTTT	CASSLGDPSGELFF
-	TRBV4-1	TRBJ2-2	-	TGCGCCAGCAGCCAAGAGGGGTTAACAGTTTACACCGGGGAGCTGTTTTTT	CASSQEGLTVYTGELFF
-	TRBV28	TRBJ1-2	-	TGTGCCAGCAGCCAGGGAGAGTTCTATGGCTACACCTTC	CASSQGEFYGYTF
TRBD1	TRBV4-3	TRBJ1-2	-	TGCGCCAGCAGGAGGGAGGGACAGGCTACCTATGGCTACACCTTC	CASRREGQATYGYTF
-	TRBV7-9	TRBJ2-3	once	TGTGCCAGCAGCTCCTCGGGCCGAACAGATACGCAGTATTTT	CASSSSGRTDTQYF
TRBD1	TRBV28	TRBJ2-1	-	TGTGCCAGCAGTTCTCTTAAGGGACAGGGTGATAGGGATGAGCAGTTCTTC	CASSSLKGQGDRDEQFF